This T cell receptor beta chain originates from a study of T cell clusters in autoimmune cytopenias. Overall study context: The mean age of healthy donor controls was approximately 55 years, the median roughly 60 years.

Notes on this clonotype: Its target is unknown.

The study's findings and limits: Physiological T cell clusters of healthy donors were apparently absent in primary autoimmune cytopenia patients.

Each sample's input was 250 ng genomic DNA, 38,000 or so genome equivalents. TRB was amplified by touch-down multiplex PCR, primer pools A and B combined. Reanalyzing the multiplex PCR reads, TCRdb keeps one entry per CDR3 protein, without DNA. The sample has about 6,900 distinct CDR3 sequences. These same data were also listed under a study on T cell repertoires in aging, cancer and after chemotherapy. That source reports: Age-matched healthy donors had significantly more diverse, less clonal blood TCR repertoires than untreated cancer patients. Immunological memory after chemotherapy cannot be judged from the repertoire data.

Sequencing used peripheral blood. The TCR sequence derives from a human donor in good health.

Here the CDR3 reads CASRRQGANTEAFF. The genes are TRBV19 and TRBJ1-1; the TRBD1 assignment by TCRdb is unverifiable without DNA. The germline V gene encodes CDR1 LNHDA and CDR2 SQIVND (reference sequence). This CDR3 has 14 residues.